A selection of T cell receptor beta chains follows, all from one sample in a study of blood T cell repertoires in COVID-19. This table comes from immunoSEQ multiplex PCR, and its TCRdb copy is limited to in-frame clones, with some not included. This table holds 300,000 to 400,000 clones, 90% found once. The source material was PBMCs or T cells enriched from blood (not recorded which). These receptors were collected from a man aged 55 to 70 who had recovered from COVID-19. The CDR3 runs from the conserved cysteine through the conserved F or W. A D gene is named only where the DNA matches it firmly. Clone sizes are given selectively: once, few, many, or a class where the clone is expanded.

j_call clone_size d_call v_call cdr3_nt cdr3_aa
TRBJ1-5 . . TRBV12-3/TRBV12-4 TGTGCCAGCAGTTTAGGTTCGGGGCAGCCCCAGCATTTT CASSLGSGQPQHF
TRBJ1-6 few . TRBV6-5 TGTGCCAGCAGGGCGGGAGGGGGTCGGTATTCACCCCTCCACTTT CASRAGGGRYSPLHF
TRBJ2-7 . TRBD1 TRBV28 TGTGCCAGTAAGACAGGGGTTACCTACGAGCAGTACTTC CASKTGVTYEQYF
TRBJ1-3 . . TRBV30 TGTGCCTGGAGTGTACTTTCGGGACTGAGCTCTGGAAACACCATATATTTT CAWSVLSGLSSGNTIYF
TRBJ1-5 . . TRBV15 TGTGCCACCAGCAGAGCGGGTCAGCCCCAGCATTTT CATSRAGQPQHF
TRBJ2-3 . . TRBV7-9 TGTGCCAGCAGTTCAGAGGGAAGCACAGATACGCAGTATTTT CASSSEGSTDTQYF
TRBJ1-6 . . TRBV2 TGTGCCAGCAGTCCAGCGTATTCACCCCTCCACTTT CASSPAYSPLHF
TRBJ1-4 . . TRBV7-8 TGTGCCAGCAGATACAACAGGGTGGGGGAAAAACTGTTTTTT CASRYNRVGEKLFF
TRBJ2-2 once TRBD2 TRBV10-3 TGTGCCATCAGTGATAGCGGGAGGTTTCCGGGGGAGCTGTTTTTT CAISDSGRFPGELFF
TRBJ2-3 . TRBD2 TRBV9 TGTGCCAGCAGCGTCTCGTCTAGCGGGTTTGATACGCAGTATTTT CASSVSSSGFDTQYF
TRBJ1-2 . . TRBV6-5 TGTGCCAGCAGTTACGACAGAGTGCGGGGCTACACCTTC CASSYDRVRGYTF
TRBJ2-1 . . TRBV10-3 TGTGCCATCAGTGAGTCCACCATTTTTGTCGAGGGTGAGCAGTTCTTC CAISESTIFVEGEQFF
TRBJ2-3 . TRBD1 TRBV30 TGTGCCAACGACAGGGGGCTAGTCGATACGCAGTATTTT CANDRGLVDTQYF
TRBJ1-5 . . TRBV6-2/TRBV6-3 TGTGCCAGCAGTTACTCGTCCACTCGCAATCAGCCCCAGCATTTT CASSYSSTRNQPQHF
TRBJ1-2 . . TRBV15 TGTGCCACCAGCAGAGCTCATAGGACAGATAACACCTTC CATSRAHRTDNTF
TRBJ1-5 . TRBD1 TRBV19 TGTGCCAGTACCTTACAGGGGACGCGCAATCAGCCCCAGCATTTT CASTLQGTRNQPQHF
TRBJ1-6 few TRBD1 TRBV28 TGTGCCAGCAGAAAAGGGGACAGAGATAATTCACCCCTCCACTTT CASRKGDRDNSPLHF
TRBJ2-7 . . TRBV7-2 TGTGCCAGCAGCTCCCAGGGGGGTTCCTACGAGCAGTACTTC CASSSQGGSYEQYF
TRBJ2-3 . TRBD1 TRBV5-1 TGCGCCAGCAGCTTACCTGGACAGGCTAGCACAGATACGCAGTATTTT CASSLPGQASTDTQYF
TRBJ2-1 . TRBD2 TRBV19 TGTGCCAGTAGTACCTCCGGGAGGCCCTCCTACAATGAGCAGTTCTTC CASSTSGRPSYNEQFF
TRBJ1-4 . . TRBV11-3 TGTGCCAGCAGCATACGTGACCTGGCCGGACAGCCTAATGAAAAACTGTTTTTT CASSIRDLAGQPNEKLFF
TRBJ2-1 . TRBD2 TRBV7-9 TGTGCCAGCAGCCGGACTAGCGGGAGCCACAATGAGCAGTTCTTC CASSRTSGSHNEQFF
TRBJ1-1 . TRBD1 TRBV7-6 TGTGCCAGCAGCGCCGGACAGGGACCGAACACTGAAGCTTTCTTT CASSAGQGPNTEAFF
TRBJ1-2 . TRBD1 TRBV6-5 TGTGCCAGCGCCCGGGACAGGGGGGCTGGCTACACCTTC CASARDRGAGYTF
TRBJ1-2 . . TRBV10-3 TGTGCCATCAGTGGGGGGTTGGCAGGGGAAGTTCGGGACTATGGCTACACCTTC CAISGGLAGEVRDYGYTF
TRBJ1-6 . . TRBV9 TGTGCCAGCAGCCCCATGGGAGGCGGCGCCGCCTATAATTCACCCCTCCACTTT CASSPMGGGAAYNSPLHF
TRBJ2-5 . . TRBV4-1 TGCGCCAGCAGCATACCCTGGGGGCTGGCTCAAGAGACCCAGTACTTC CASSIPWGLAQETQYF
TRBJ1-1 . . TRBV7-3 TGTGCCAGCAGCCCCCGGACAGAAATGAACACTGAAGCTTTCTTT CASSPRTEMNTEAFF
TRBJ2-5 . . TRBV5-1 TGCGCCAGCAGGGGACTCCAAGAGACCCAGTACTTC CASRGLQETQYF
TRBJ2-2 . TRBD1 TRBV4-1 TGCGCCAGCAGCCAGGAGACAGGGCCCGGGGAGCTGTTTTTT CASSQETGPGELFF
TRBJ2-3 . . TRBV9 TGTGCCAGCAGCAATTATCAGGGTGCCACAGATACGCAGTATTTT CASSNYQGATDTQYF